This TCR beta chain emerged from a study of control samples from healthy donors and cancer patients. Method: immunoSEQ multiplex PCR; TCRdb's copy keeps in-frame clones and lacks some. The table records 98,000 or so clones, 82% of them present only once. The CDR3 runs to 15 residues. The V and J ends lost 0 bases and 4 bases respectively, with 13 bases between them. CDR1 is MGHRA, CDR2 YSYEKL, per germline. The V and J genes are TRBV4-1 and TRBJ2-7; D remains unclear. Sample: blood. The sequence came from a man aged 60 to 69 in good health. CDR3 nucleotide sequence: TGCGCCAGCAGCCAAGATTGGAGACAAGTTTACGAGCAGTACTTC. Its translation: CASSQDWRQVYEQYF.